The next 20 T cell receptor beta chains were all read from a single sample in a study of beta chain features in type 1 diabetes. Their cognate antigens are unknown. Study findings and constraints: Shortening that was moderate but significant affected the TCRB CDR3s of Type 1 diabetes patients in all four CD4+ subsets.

Reverse transcription of all isolated RNA meant that expressed TCRB transcripts were sequenced. Some clones are missing from TCRdb's copy, which holds only in-frame ones; the method was immunoSEQ multiplex PCR. The sample consists of tens of thousands of clones, about 71% of them appearing once. Sequencing was carried out using stem cell memory CD4+ T cells from blood. Receptors originate from a woman aged 40 to 50 with type 1 diabetes.

On this clone itself: At one of its ends the junction is not consistent with the germline gene, which may arise from a read error. The V gene is TRBV30, the J gene TRBJ2-5, with 10 nucleotides matching TRBD2. The J call may be incorrect, as the DNA end agrees better with TRBJ2-7. Germline V gene lookup returns CDR1 GTSNPN and CDR2 SVGIG (reference sequence). The CDR3 consists of 18 residues. CDR3 coding DNA: TGTGCCCGGAGTGTCCCCCGGCTAGCGGGAGAGCGCGTGAGCGAGCAGTACTTC. Amino acid sequence: CARSVPRLAGERVSEQYF.

This chain links TRBV15 with TRBJ2-3; 7 nucleotides align to TRBD1. The germline CDR1 and CDR2 sequences are LNHNV and YYDKDF (reference sequence). This CDR3 is built from 15 residues. The V and J ends lost 3 bases and 2 bases, in that order; junction bases with no gene match: 5. CDR3 in amino acids: CATSRGTGVTDTQYF. In nucleotides, the CDR3 is TGTGCCACCAGCAGGGGAACAGGGGTCACAGATACGCAGTATTTT.

V usage is TRBV7-9 and J usage is TRBJ2-4; D is possibly TRBD1 (8 bases). Looked up from germline, CDR1 is SEHNR and CDR2 is FQNEAQ (reference sequence). Trimming stripped 3 bases from V and 8 bases from J, with 14 bases between. The CDR3 totals 14 residues. The CDR3 sequence: CASSFNTGGDIQYF. Written as DNA, the CDR3 is TGTGCCAGCAGCTTTAATACAGGGGGGGACATTCAGTACTTC. Full variable domain (remainder filled in from reference TRBV7-9 and TRBJ2-4): DTGVSQNPRHKITKRGQNVTFRCDPISEHNRLYWYRQTLGQGPEFLTYFQNEAQLEKSRLLSDRFSAERPKGSFSTLEIQRTEQGDSAMYLCASSFNTGGDIQYFGAGTRLSVL.

The chain has TRBV7-9 and TRBJ2-1; D perhaps matches TRBD2 (5 bases). Germline CDR1 is SEHNR and CDR2 is FQNEAQ (reference sequence). The CDR3 loop spans 13 amino acids. Trimming cost V 5 bases and J 7 bases, with 12 bases left between them. The CDR3 nucleotides are TGTGCCAGCAGCCGGCTTAGCGAGAATGAGCAGTTCTTC. It encodes CASSRLSENEQFF.

The chain is built from TRBV29-1 and TRBJ2-1, with 12 bases fitting TRBD2. After removal of 4 bases from V and 0 bases from J, the junction contained 4 bases not matched to a gene. Looked up from germline, CDR1 is SQVTM and CDR2 is ANQGSEA. The CDR3 has 16 amino acids. DNA for the CDR3: TGCAGCGTTGCTCGGACTAGCGGGAACTCCTACAATGAGCAGTTCTTC. Encoded protein: CSVARTSGNSYNEQFF.

The chain combines TRBV13 with TRBJ1-2; TRBD1 matches 8 bases. Trimming took 5 bases from V and 1 from J; bases not matched to a gene: 6. The CDR3 is 15 amino acids. Germline values: CDR1 PRHDT, CDR2 FYEKMQ (reference sequence). CDR3 in DNA: TGTGCCAGCAGCGTCGGACAGGGAAGTAACTATGGCTACACCTTC. Protein sequence: CASSVGQGSNYGYTF.

The chain joins TRBV27 to TRBJ2-1, with 7 positions matching TRBD2. CDR3 length: 13 residues. J was trimmed by 6 bases and V by 6 bases; bases with no gene match: 5. Per germline, CDR1 MNHEY and CDR2 SMNVEV (reference sequence). Here the CDR3 DNA reads TGTGCCAGCAGCCCAGGGAGGGCCAATGAGCAGTTCTTC. It encodes CASSPGRANEQFF.

The table lists this clone with a few counts. CDR3 residues: CASSPGLNTEAFF. The CDR3 DNA reads TGTGCCAGCTCACCAGGGCTGAACACTGAAGCTTTCTTT. V is TRBV18 and J is TRBJ1-1; D call uncertain. Trimming pared 2 bases from V and 0 bases from J, leaving 4 bases between. Per the germline V gene, CDR1 is KGHSH and CDR2 is LQKENI. The CDR3 totals 13 residues.

The chain combines TRBV11-2 with TRBJ2-3; D perhaps matches TRBD2 (5 bases). Trimming removed 1 base at V and 2 bases at J, with 19 bases between. Germline-derived CDR1 and CDR2 are SGHAT and FQNNGV. There are 18 residues in the CDR3. CDR3 DNA sequence: TGTGCCAGCAGCTTAGTGACGGTGGCGGGCCCTGTCACAGATACGCAGTATTTT. It codes for CASSLVTVAGPVTDTQYF.

This clone came up a few times. The V call is TRBV28, the J call TRBJ2-3; 10 positions agree with TRBD2. The CDR3 consists of 16 residues. Germline V gives CDR1 MDHEN, CDR2 SYDVKM. Unmatched junction bases numbered 9, after V lost 4 bases and J lost 5 bases. The CDR3 DNA reads TGTGCCAGCAGTTCAAGCGGGAGGGGGCTAGGAGATACGCAGTATTTT. This gives the protein CASSSSGRGLGDTQYF. Using reference TRBV28 and TRBJ2-3 for the parts outside the CDR3, the full variable domain is DVKVTQSSRYLVKRTGEKVFLECVQDMDHENMFWYRQDPGLGLRLIYFSYDVKMKEKGDIPEGYSVSREKKERFSLILESASTNQTSMYLCASSSSGRGLGDTQYFGPGTRLTVL.

The gene calls are TRBV7-2 and TRBJ1-2; 7 positions agree with TRBD1. The germline gives CDR1 SGHTA, CDR2 FQGNSA. The junction had 7 bases not matched to a gene; V was cut back by 5 bases and J by 10 bases. CDR3 length: 12 residues. The CDR3 sequence is CASSPIQGTYTF. The CDR3 nucleotides are TGTGCCAGCAGCCCGATACAGGGGACCTACACCTTC. The whole variable domain, remainder taken from reference TRBV7-2 and TRBJ1-2, is GAGVSQSPSNKVTEKGKDVELRCDPISGHTALYWYRQSLGQGLEFLIYFQGNSAPDKSGLPSDRFSAERTGGSVSTLTIQRTQQEDSAVYLCASSPIQGTYTFGSGTRLTVV.

This clone was counted a few times. The chain employs TRBV28 and TRBJ1-2; the match to TRBD1 covers 7 bases. The CDR3 consists of 14 residues. Germline-derived CDR1 and CDR2 are MDHEN and SYDVKM. With 4 bases clipped from V and 2 bases from J, the junction kept 4 bases outside the gene matches. DNA of the CDR3: TGTGCCAGCAGTTGGACGACAGGGAACTATGGCTACACCTTC. Protein sequence: CASSWTTGNYGYTF.

This chain joins TRBV5-4 and TRBJ2-5; 7 bases are a match to TRBD2. V lost 9 bases to trimming and J lost 7 bases; unmatched junction nucleotides: 18. The CDR3 length is 15 residues. Per the germline V gene, CDR1 is SGHNT and CDR2 is YYREEE (reference sequence). The CDR3 spells CATSYLIPGGGTQYF. In DNA form, the CDR3 reads TGTGCCACCTCCTATCTCATCCCGGGGGGAGGGACCCAGTACTTC.

The chain combines TRBV7-2 with TRBJ2-3; 7 nucleotides agree with TRBD1. Germline V CDR1 and CDR2: SGHTA, FQGNSA. With 3 bases clipped from V and 6 bases from J, the junction kept 6 bases outside the gene matches. The CDR3 has 14 amino acids. The chain's CDR3 is CASSLTQGMDTQYF. CDR3 nucleotides: TGTGCCAGCAGCTTGACACAGGGGATGGATACGCAGTATTTT.

This chain joins TRBV7-2 and TRBJ2-4; D perhaps matches TRBD2 (6 bases). The germline CDR1 and CDR2 sequences are SGHTA and FQGNSA. V gave up 4 bases and J gave up 11 bases, with 21 bases separating them. This CDR3 has 15 amino acids. The CDR3 reads CASSWGVGDGLVQYF. CDR3 DNA: TGTGCCAGCAGCTGGGGGGTCGGAGACGGGTTGGTTCAGTACTTC. Variable domain in full (rest from reference TRBV7-2 and TRBJ2-4): GAGVSQSPSNKVTEKGKDVELRCDPISGHTALYWYRQSLGQGLEFLIYFQGNSAPDKSGLPSDRFSAERTGGSVSTLTIQRTQQEDSAVYLCASSWGVGDGLVQYFGAGTRLSVL.

CDR3 protein: CASSPHHTEAFF. CDR3 in DNA: TGTGCCAGCAGCCCACACCACACTGAAGCTTTCTTT. This chain joins TRBV21-1 and TRBJ1-1; the tabulated D call, TRBD1, remains unverified against the DNA. TRBV21-1 is listed as a pseudogene. CDR3 length: 12 residues.

The J gene is TRBJ1-4, the V gene TRBV2, with D perhaps matching TRBD1 (6 bases). Germline lookup yields CDR1 SNHLY and CDR2 FYNNEI. V was cut by 7 bases and J by 7 bases, with 19 bases left in between. This CDR3 region has 15 residues. CDR3 region: CASKGGGGVLEKLFF. Here the CDR3 DNA reads TGTGCCAGCAAAGGGGGGGGCGGCGTTCTTGAAAAACTGTTTTTT.

V and J are TRBV19 and TRBJ2-7; 8 bases line up with TRBD1. The V and J ends lost 0 bases and 2 bases, in that order; junction bases with no gene match: 3. Germline loops: CDR1 LNHDA, CDR2 SQIVND (reference sequence). CDR3 length: 15 amino acids. The CDR3 DNA reads as TGTGCCAGTAGTATAGATGGACAGGGCACCTACGAGCAGTACTTC. This sequence encodes CASSIDGQGTYEQYF.

This chain uses TRBV27 with TRBJ2-1; 10 positions match TRBD1. The junction had 22 bases not matched to a gene; V was cut back by 5 bases and J by 0 bases. Germline lookup yields CDR1 MNHEY and CDR2 SMNVEV (reference sequence). CDR3 length: 22 residues. The CDR3 region has the DNA TGTGCCAGCAGTCGCCGGGACAGGGGATTAGTTTCCCCCTTTAGCTCCTACAATGAGCAGTTCTTC. Translation gives CASSRRDRGLVSPFSSYNEQFF.

This clone was seen just once. The V and J genes are TRBV28 and TRBJ2-3, with D maybe TRBD2 (7 bases). Germline V gives CDR1 MDHEN, CDR2 SYDVKM. Trimming cost V 5 bases and J 8 bases, with 20 bases left between them. The CDR3 spans 15 residues. For the CDR3, the DNA is TGTGCCAGCAGTAGTGGGGGGGCCTGGCAGGGTACGCAGTATTTT. The encoded protein is CASSSGGAWQGTQYF.